This paragraph reports one T cell receptor (beta chain). These data originate in a study of blood T cell repertoires in COVID-19. Study background: Sites in the United States, Italy and Spain provided acute and convalescent COVID-19 samples. The analysed material was cDNA or gDNA that came from T cells, B-cell-depleted T cells, or PBMCs.

Germline CDR1 and CDR2: SGHAT and FQNNGV. The CDR3 length is 17 residues. V was cut by 1 base and J by 1 base, with 16 bases left in between. Method: immunoSEQ multiplex PCR; TCRdb's copy keeps in-frame clones and lacks some. Of about 180,000 clones detected, 70% to 85% appear once; the ten largest clones hold about 6.9%. The V call is TRBV11-2, the J call TRBJ1-1, with D hard to call. The clonotype was recovered from a man older than 75 with COVID-19, enrolled during active disease. Sequencing was carried out using peripheral blood. The CDR3 nucleotides read TGTGCCAGCAGCTTAGCCGCCCACCGTCTATCGAACACTGAAGCTTTCTTT. Translated, it gives CASSLAAHRLSNTEAFF.